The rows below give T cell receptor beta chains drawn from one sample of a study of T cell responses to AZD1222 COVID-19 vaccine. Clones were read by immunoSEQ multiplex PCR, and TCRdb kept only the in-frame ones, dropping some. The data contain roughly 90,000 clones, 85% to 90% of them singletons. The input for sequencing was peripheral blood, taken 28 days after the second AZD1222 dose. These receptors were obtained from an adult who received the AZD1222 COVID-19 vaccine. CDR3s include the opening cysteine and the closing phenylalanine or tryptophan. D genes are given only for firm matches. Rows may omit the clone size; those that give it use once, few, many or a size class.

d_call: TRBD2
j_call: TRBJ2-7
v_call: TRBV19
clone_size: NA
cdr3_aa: CASSMGTSGSREQYF
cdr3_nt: TGTGCCAGTAGTATGGGGACTAGCGGGAGTCGCGAGCAGTACTTC

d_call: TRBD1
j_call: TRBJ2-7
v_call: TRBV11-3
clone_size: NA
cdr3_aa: CASSQAGTGAYEQYF
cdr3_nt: TGTGCCAGCAGCCAGGCCGGGACAGGGGCCTACGAGCAGTACTTC

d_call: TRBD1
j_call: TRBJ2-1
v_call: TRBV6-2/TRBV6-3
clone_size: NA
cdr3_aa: CASSQTRQGQGNEQFF
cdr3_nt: TGTGCCAGCAGCCAAACAAGACAGGGACAGGGGAATGAGCAGTTCTTC

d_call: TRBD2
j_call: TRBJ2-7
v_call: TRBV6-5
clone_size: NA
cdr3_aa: CATKGLAGGEQYF
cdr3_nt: TGTGCCACCAAAGGACTAGCGGGAGGCGAGCAGTACTTC

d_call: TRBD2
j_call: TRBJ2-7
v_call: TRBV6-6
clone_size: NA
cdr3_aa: CASSPGLAGRSYEQYF
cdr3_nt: TGTGCCAGCAGCCCGGGACTAGCGGGACGATCCTACGAGCAGTACTTC

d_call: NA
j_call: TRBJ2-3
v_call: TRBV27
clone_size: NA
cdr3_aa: CASSNRNTQYF
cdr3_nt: TGTGCCAGCAGTAACAGGAATACGCAGTATTTT

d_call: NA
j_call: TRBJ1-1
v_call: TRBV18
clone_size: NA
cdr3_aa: CASSAGPKTEAFF
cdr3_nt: TGTGCCAGCTCAGCCGGACCCAAGACTGAAGCTTTCTTT

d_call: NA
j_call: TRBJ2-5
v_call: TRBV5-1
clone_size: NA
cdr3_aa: CASSLGVGANQETQYF
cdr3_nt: TGCGCCAGCAGCTTGGGGGTTGGGGCGAACCAAGAGACCCAGTACTTC

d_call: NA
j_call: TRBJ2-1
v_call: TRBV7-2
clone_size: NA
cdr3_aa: CASSGQYNEQFF
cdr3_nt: TGTGCCAGCAGCGGACAGTACAATGAGCAGTTCTTC

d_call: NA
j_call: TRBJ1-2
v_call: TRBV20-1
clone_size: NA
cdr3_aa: CSARRGDGYTF
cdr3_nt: TGCAGTGCTAGGCGGGGGGACGGCTACACCTTC

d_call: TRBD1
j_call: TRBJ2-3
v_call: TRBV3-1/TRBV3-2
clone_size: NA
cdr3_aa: CASSQGQGVTDTQYF
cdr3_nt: TGTGCCAGCAGCCAAGGACAGGGGGTAACAGATACGCAGTATTTT

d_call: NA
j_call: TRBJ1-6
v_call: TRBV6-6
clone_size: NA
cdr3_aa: CASTGTRNSPLHF
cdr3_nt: TGTGCCAGCACCGGGACAAGAAATTCACCCCTCCACTTT

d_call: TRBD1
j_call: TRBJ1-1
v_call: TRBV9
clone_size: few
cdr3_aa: CASSVASTTGGEAFF
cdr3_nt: TGTGCCAGCAGCGTAGCCTCTACGACAGGGGGCGAAGCTTTCTTT

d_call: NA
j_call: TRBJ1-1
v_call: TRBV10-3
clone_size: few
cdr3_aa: CAISDKEWTEAFF
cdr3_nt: TGTGCCATCAGTGACAAAGAGTGGACTGAAGCTTTCTTT

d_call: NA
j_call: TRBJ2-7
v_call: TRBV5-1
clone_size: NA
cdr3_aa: CASSFNPTSSLGEQYF
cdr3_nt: TGCGCCAGCAGCTTCAACCCTACCTCTAGCTTGGGCGAGCAGTACTTC

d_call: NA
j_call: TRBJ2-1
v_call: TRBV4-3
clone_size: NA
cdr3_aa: CASSQEDTRYNEQFF
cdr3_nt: TGCGCCAGCAGCCAAGAAGACACCCGATACAATGAGCAGTTCTTC

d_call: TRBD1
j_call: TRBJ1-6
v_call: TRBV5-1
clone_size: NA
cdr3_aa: CASSLGQANSPLHF
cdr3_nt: TGCGCCAGCAGCCTCGGACAGGCCAATTCACCCCTCCACTTT

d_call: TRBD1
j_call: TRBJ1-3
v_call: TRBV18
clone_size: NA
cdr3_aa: CASSPLGQSSGNTIYF
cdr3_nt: TGTGCCAGCTCACCATTGGGACAGAGCTCTGGAAACACCATATATTTT

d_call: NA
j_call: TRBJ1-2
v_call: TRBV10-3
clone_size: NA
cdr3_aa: CAISTTDHYGYTF
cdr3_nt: TGTGCCATCAGTACGACAGACCACTATGGCTACACCTTC

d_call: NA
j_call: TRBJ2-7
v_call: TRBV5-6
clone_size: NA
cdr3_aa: CASSLGLAVYEQYF
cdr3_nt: TGTGCCAGCAGCTTGGGGCTAGCAGTATACGAGCAGTACTTC

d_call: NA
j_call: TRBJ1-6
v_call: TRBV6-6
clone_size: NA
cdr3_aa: CASRETGTTYNSPLHF
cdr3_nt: TGTGCCAGCAGGGAAACAGGGACGACCTATAATTCACCCCTCCACTTT

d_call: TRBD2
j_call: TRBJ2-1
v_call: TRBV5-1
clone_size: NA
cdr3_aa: CASSFIAGVSSDEQFF
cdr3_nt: TGCGCCAGCAGCTTTATAGCGGGGGTGTCCTCCGATGAGCAGTTCTTC

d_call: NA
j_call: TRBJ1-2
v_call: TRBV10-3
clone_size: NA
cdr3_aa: CATRIEPYGYTF
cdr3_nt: TGTGCCACCAGGATTGAGCCCTATGGCTACACCTTC

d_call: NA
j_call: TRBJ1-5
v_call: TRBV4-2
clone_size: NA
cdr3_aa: CASSQGTGHSNQPQHF
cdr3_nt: TGTGCCAGCAGCCAAGGCACAGGCCATAGCAATCAGCCCCAGCATTTT

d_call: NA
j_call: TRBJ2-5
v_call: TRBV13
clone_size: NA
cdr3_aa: CASSTGGFGTQYF
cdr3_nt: TGTGCCAGCAGCACAGGTGGATTCGGGACCCAGTACTTC

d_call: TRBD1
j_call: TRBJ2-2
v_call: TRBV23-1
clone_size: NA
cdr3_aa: CASSQRDRLNTGELFF
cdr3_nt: TGCGCCAGCAGTCAACGGGACAGACTAAACACCGGGGAGCTGTTTTTT

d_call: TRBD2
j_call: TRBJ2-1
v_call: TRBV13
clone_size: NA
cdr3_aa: CASSPLAGGPTKSYNEQFF
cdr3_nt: TGTGCCAGCAGCCCCTTAGCGGGAGGGCCAACAAAAAGCTACAATGAGCAGTTCTTC

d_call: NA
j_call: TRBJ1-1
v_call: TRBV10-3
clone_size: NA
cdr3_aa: CAISETGLAAEAFF
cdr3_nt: TGTGCCATCAGTGAGACAGGGTTGGCGGCTGAAGCTTTCTTT

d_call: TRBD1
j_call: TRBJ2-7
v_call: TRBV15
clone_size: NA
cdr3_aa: CATSPGTGRSSYEQYF
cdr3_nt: TGTGCCACCAGTCCCGGGACAGGTCGGAGCTCCTACGAGCAGTACTTC

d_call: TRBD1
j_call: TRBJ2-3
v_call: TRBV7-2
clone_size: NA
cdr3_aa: CASSLAGTGGENTQYF
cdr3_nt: TGTGCCAGCAGCTTGGCCGGGACAGGGGGTGAGAATACGCAGTATTTT

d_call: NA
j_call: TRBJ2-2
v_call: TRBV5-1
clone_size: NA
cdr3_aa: CASSLGGDDGELFF
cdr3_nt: TGCGCCAGCAGCTTAGGAGGGGATGACGGGGAGCTGTTTTTT

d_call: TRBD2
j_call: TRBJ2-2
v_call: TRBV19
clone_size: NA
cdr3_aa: CASSRLAGTANTGELFF
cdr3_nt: TGTGCCAGTAGCCGCCTAGCGGGGACCGCGAACACCGGGGAGCTGTTTTTT

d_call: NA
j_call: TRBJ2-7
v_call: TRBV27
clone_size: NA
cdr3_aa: CASSLPGASFNLRLLDF
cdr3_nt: TGTGCCAGCAGTCTTCCAGGGGCATCCTTTAACTTACGATTACTGGACTTC

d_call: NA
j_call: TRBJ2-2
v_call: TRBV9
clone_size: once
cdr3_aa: CASSVGEGGELFF
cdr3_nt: TGTGCCAGCAGCGTAGGTGAGGGCGGGGAGCTGTTTTTT

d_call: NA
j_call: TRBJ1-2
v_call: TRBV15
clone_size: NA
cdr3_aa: CATSSTSRGAKGYTF
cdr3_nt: TGTGCCACCAGCTCCACCTCCAGGGGTGCGAAGGGCTACACCTTC

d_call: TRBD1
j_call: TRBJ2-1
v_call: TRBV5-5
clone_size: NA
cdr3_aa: CASSLDRGGYNEQFF
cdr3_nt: TGTGCCAGCAGCCTAGACAGGGGTGGCTACAATGAGCAGTTCTTC

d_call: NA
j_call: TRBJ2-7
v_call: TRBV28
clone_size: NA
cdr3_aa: CASSLWGARRTYEQYF
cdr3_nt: TGTGCCAGCAGTTTATGGGGGGCGCGTAGGACCTACGAGCAGTACTTC

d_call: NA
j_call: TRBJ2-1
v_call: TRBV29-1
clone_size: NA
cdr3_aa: CSVSPNYNEQFF
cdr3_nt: TGCAGCGTATCCCCAAACTACAATGAGCAGTTCTTC

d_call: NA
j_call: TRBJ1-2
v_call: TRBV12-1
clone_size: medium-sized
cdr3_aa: CASSLGGYTF
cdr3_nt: TGTGCCAGCAGCTTAGGTGGCTACACCTTC

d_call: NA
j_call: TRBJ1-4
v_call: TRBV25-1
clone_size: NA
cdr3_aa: CASSEGLWGEKLFF
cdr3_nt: TGTGCCAGCAGTGAGGGGTTGTGGGGTGAAAAACTGTTTTTT

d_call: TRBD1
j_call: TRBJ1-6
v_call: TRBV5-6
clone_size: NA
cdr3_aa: CASSLGQGNNSPLHF
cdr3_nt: TGTGCCAGCAGCTTGGGACAGGGAAATAATTCACCCCTCCACTTT

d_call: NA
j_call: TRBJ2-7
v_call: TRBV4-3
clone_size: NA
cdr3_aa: CASSHAVQSGSSYEQYF
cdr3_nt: TGCGCCAGCAGCCATGCCGTACAGTCCGGATCTTCCTACGAGCAGTACTTC

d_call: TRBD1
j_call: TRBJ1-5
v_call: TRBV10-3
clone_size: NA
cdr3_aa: CAISADRADQPQHF
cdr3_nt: TGTGCCATCAGTGCAGACAGGGCCGATCAGCCCCAGCATTTT

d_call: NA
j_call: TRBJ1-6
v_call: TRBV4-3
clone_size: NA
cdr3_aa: CASSPQPRMTNYNSPLHF
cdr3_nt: TGCGCCAGCAGCCCGCAACCCAGGATGACCAACTATAATTCACCCCTCCACTTT

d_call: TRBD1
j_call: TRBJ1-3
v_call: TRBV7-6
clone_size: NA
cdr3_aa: CASSSATGNGNTIYF
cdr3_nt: TGTGCCAGCAGCTCCGCGACAGGGAACGGAAACACCATATATTTT

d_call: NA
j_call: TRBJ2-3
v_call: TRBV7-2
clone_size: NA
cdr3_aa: CASSLPNEDTQYF
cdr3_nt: TGTGCCAGCAGCTTACCAAATGAAGATACGCAGTATTTT

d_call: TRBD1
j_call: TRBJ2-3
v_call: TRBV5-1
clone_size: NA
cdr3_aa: CASSGGQDTSTDTQYF
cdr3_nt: TGCGCCAGCAGCGGTGGACAGGATACTAGCACAGATACGCAGTATTTT

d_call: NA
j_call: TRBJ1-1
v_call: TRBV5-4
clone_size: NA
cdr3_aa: CASSLPHSNTEAFF
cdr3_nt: TGTGCCAGCAGCTTGCCCCATTCGAACACTGAAGCTTTCTTT

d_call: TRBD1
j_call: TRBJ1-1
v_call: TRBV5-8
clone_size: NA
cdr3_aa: CASSRGQGGTEAFF
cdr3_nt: TGTGCCAGCAGCAGAGGACAGGGGGGAACTGAAGCTTTCTTT

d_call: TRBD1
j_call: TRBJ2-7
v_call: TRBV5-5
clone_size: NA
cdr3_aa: CASSFPGQGIYEQYF
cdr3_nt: TGTGCCAGCAGCTTTCCGGGACAGGGAATTTACGAGCAGTACTTC

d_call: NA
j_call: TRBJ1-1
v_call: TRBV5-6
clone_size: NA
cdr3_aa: CASSLTADYLNTEAFF
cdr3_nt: TGTGCCAGCAGCTTGACGGCAGACTACTTGAACACTGAAGCTTTCTTT